This note documents a single TCR beta chain sequence. What it recognizes is unknown. Mismatch with germline at one junction end may stem from a read error. These data belong to a study of tumor-infiltrating lymphocytes in primary liver carcinoma. Background on the study: The study obtained roughly 3.5 to 7.13 million productive TCRbeta reads per sample, similar across tissue types. Study conclusions and caveats: Tumors significantly exceeded blood in top-250-clone fraction (p = 0.039). Lower overlap was observed for tumor-adjacent and tumor-blood pairs relative to tumor region pairs.

The CDR3 is 14 residues long. The V gene's germline CDR1 is SGHRS and CDR2 YFSETQ. Co-extraction yielded RNA and DNA from roughly 20-30 mg of unsorted bulk tissue. Sampling of every tumor involved five separate regions. These included the tumor centre. From about 0.45 ug total RNA, TCR beta cDNA was generated with a primer in the constant region. Three nested multiplex PCR rounds, a slightly modified ARM-PCR, produced the libraries for TCR beta. The study ran its first two PCR rounds for roughly 9 cycles each, using TRBV1-TRBV30 forward primers and a C-beta reverse primer. MiXCR, run by TCRdb on the multiplex PCR reads, gives a single entry per CDR3 protein. The repertoire holds more than 70,000 distinct CDR3 sequences, with around 70% as singletons.

Input material: liver tumor tissue from sampling region 1. Subset: tumor region T1, superior pole. This receptor was obtained from a man aged 35 to 55 with primary liver carcinoma and hepatitis B virus infection. V gene TRBV5-1 combines with J gene TRBJ1-2; D call uncertain. The DNA for the CDR3 is TGCGCCAGCAGCGTCCAGACCTCAAACTATGACTACACCTTC. This sequence encodes CASSVQTSNYDYTF.